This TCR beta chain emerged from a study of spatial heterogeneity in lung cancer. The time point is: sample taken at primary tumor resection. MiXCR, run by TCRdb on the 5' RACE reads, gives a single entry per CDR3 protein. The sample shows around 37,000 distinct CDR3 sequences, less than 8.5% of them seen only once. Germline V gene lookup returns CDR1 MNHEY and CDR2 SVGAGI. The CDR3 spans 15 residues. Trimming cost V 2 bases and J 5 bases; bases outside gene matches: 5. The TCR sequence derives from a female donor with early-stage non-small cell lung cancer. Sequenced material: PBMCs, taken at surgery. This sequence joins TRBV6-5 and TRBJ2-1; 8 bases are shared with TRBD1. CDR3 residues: CASSYGGTGNNEQFF. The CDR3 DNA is TGTGCCAGCAGTTACGGGGGGACAGGCAACAATGAGCAGTTCTTC.